Sequencing of this TCR beta chain was carried out in a study of tumor-infiltrating lymphocytes in primary liver carcinoma. Across the whole study: Surgical resection treated primary liver carcinoma in the patients. The tumors ranged from roughly 4 to 10 cm across and fell within stage T1-T3 N0M0.

General observations from the study: Against blood, tumors held a significantly higher top-250-clone fraction (p = 0.039).

Only a few counts were recorded for this clonotype. Its specificity is unknown. The blood RNA (from unsorted whole blood) was obtained, and germline DNA was also extracted. The CDR3 spans 13 residues. Deletions cut 6 bases from V and 1 base from J, with 11 bases between. Germline CDR1 is DFQATT and CDR2 is SNEGSKA (reference sequence). Priming with a constant-region primer yielded TCR beta cDNA from about 540 ng total RNA. The TCR beta library was amplified through three nested multiplex PCR rounds in a modified ARM-PCR procedure. Researchers ran the first two PCR rounds for roughly 11 cycles each with TRBV1-TRBV30 forward primers and a C-beta reverse primer. One entry per CDR3 protein results from TCRdb running MiXCR on the multiplex PCR reads. The repertoire holds about 300,000 distinct CDR3 sequences, with 65% as singletons.

The J gene is TRBJ2-3, the V gene TRBV20-1, with D uncertain. The receptor comes from a middle-aged man with primary liver carcinoma and hepatitis B virus infection. The sample consisted of peripheral blood. The CDR3 nucleotides are TGCAGTGCCGAGGACGATCGCACAGATACGCAGTATTTT. Translation: CSAEDDRTDTQYF.